The 20 T cell receptor beta chains in this list originate from one sample, sequenced in a study of CD8 T cells in Susac syndrome. An amount of RNA that ranged from 0.5 to 1 ug was reverse transcribed with random hexamers. TCRdb re-derived calls from the immunoSEQ multiplex PCR reads in MiXCR, one entry per CDR3 protein. The sample lists about 100,000 distinct CDR3 sequences; approximately 95% were seen once. The sample consisted of CD8+ T cells from PBMCs. The receptors derive from a human donor with Susac syndrome.

This chain links TRBV9 with TRBJ2-1; D gene uncertain. Germline-derived CDR1 and CDR2 are SGDLS and YYNGEE. This CDR3 is built from 12 residues. Trimming removed 3 bases at V and 5 bases at J, with 6 bases between. The CDR3, as DNA: TGTGCCAGCAGCGACCGGGACAATGAGCAGTTCTTC. It yields the protein CASSDRDNEQFF.

V usage is TRBV7-9 and J usage is TRBJ2-5, with 7 bases identical to TRBD1. This CDR3 is built from 14 residues. Germline V gives CDR1 SEHNR, CDR2 FQNEAQ (reference sequence). V lost 5 bases to trimming and J lost 2 bases; unmatched junction nucleotides: 5. This chain's CDR3 is CASSPPGQQETQYF. In DNA, the CDR3 is TGTGCCAGCAGCCCCCCGGGACAGCAAGAGACCCAGTACTTC.

This chain uses TRBV6-5 with TRBJ2-5; no clear D. The CDR3 is 11 residues long. Germline loops: CDR1 MNHEY, CDR2 SVGAGI. The ends were cut back, 3 bases at V and 4 bases at J, with 3 bases in the middle. CDR3 DNA sequence: TGTGCCAGCAGTTATGGAGAGACCCAGTACTTC. This codes for CASSYGETQYF.

V usage is TRBV2 and J usage is TRBJ2-2; TRBD2 matches at 12 bases. Trimming removed 5 bases from V and 5 bases from J; junction bases left unmatched: 6. Germline loops: CDR1 SNHLY, CDR2 FYNNEI. The CDR3 is made up of 16 amino acids. The CDR3 DNA reads as TGTGCCAGCAGTCACAAGACTAGCGGGAGAACCGGGGAGCTGTTTTTT. This translates into CASSHKTSGRTGELFF.

V gene TRBV5-6 combines with J gene TRBJ2-4; D is unclear. The V gene lost 2 bases and the J gene lost 9 bases, with 12 bases spanning the gap. CDR1 and CDR2 (germline): SGHDT, YYEEEE. The CDR3 sequence is 13 residues long. The CDR3 reads CASSFSTASIQYF. In DNA, the CDR3 is TGTGCCAGCAGCTTTTCCACCGCTAGCATTCAGTACTTC.

The chain combines TRBV7-2 with TRBJ2-5; the D is unclear. Germline values: CDR1 SGHTA, CDR2 FQGNSA. Trimming stripped 2 bases from V and 5 bases from J, with 12 bases between. This CDR3 region has 14 residues. CDR3: CASSLPAVGETQYF. The CDR3 DNA is TGTGCCAGCAGCTTACCGGCGGTAGGGGAGACCCAGTACTTC.

The gene calls are TRBV19 and TRBJ1-2, with no clear D. Germline V gene lookup returns CDR1 LNHDA and CDR2 SQIVND (reference sequence). The CDR3 extends over 14 amino acids. Trimming removed 5 bases at V and 4 bases at J, with 14 bases between. CDR3: CASSLAPQGYGYTF. CDR3 DNA sequence: TGTGCCAGTAGTTTGGCCCCTCAAGGCTATGGCTACACCTTC.

V and J are TRBV18 and TRBJ2-3, with a possible D match to TRBD1 (6 bases). Trimming left V 2 bases short and J 0 bases short, with 12 bases between. CDR3 length equals 16 residues. Germline V CDR1 and CDR2: KGHSH, LQKENI. The CDR3 protein is CASSPVGAPSTDTQYF. DNA of the CDR3: TGTGCCAGCTCACCAGTGGGGGCCCCAAGCACAGATACGCAGTATTTT.

This sequence joins TRBV7-9 and TRBJ1-2; D might be TRBD1 (6 bases). V lost 1 base to trimming and J lost 8 bases, with 20 bases between them. The CDR3 totals 16 residues. CDR1 is SEHNR and CDR2 is FQNEAQ in the germline V gene (reference sequence). DNA for the CDR3: TGTGCCAGCAGCTTAGTTCCCGGACAGCTGTCGGGGGGCTACACCTTC. Its translation is CASSLVPGQLSGGYTF.

The chain is built from TRBV5-1 and TRBJ1-2; tentative D call: TRBD1 (5 bases). The germline V gene encodes CDR1 SGHRS and CDR2 YFSETQ. The ends were cut back, 1 base at V and 0 bases at J, with 13 bases in the middle. The CDR3 contains 16 residues. CDR3 DNA: TGCGCCAGCAGCTTGACTCCGGGACTAGCTAACTATGGCTACACCTTC. Translated: CASSLTPGLANYGYTF. The full variable domain, in which reference TRBV5-1 and TRBJ1-2 provide the parts outside the CDR3, is KAGVTQTPRYLIKTRGQQVTLSCSPISGHRSVSWYQQTPGQGLQFLFEYFSETQRNKGNFPGRFSGRQFSNSRSEMNVSTLELGDSALYLCASSLTPGLANYGYTFGSGTRLTVV.

V gene TRBV13 combines with J gene TRBJ2-3; D gene ambiguous. The V gene lost 5 bases and the J gene lost 0 bases, with 12 bases spanning the gap. This CDR3 region has 15 residues. Per germline, CDR1 PRHDT and CDR2 FYEKMQ (reference sequence). CDR3 amino acids: CASSPRTASTDTQYF. CDR3 coding DNA: TGTGCCAGCAGCCCCCGGACGGCGAGCACAGATACGCAGTATTTT.

The J gene is TRBJ1-1, the V gene TRBV9; D is possibly TRBD1 (5 bases). Germline CDR1 reads SGDLS; CDR2 reads YYNGEE. The V and J ends lost 5 bases and 3 bases respectively, with 11 bases between them. The CDR3 runs 13 residues. For the CDR3, the DNA is TGTGCCAGCAGTAAAGGGGTGGACACTGAAGCTTTCTTT. Protein sequence: CASSKGVDTEAFF.

The chain links TRBV20-1 to TRBJ2-1; D remains ambiguous. The V gene's germline CDR1 is DFQATT and CDR2 SNEGSKA (reference sequence). Trimming left V 6 bases short and J 6 bases short, with 9 bases between. The CDR3 runs to 11 residues. This CDR3 reads CSALGSNEQFF. In nucleotides, the CDR3 is TGCAGTGCGCTGGGTTCCAATGAGCAGTTCTTC.

V is TRBV28 and J is TRBJ1-2, with a possible D match to TRBD1 (6 bases). This CDR3 spans 14 amino acids. The V and J ends lost 6 bases and 4 bases respectively, with 15 bases between them. Germline CDR1 and CDR2: MDHEN and SYDVKM. CDR3 nucleotides: TGTGCCAGCAGCTCGTACAGGGCGTCCTATGGCTACACCTTC. Translating it yields CASSSYRASYGYTF.

This chain uses TRBV23-1 with TRBJ1-2; D is possibly TRBD1 (6 bases). TRBV23-1 is an open reading frame whose function is uncertain. V lost 2 bases and J lost 0, with 19 bases in between. There are 18 residues in the CDR3. CDR3 DNA sequence: TGCGCCAGCAGTCAACTTCCTTACAGGGTGCCACCTAACTATGGCTACACCTTC. Amino acid sequence: CASSQLPYRVPPNYGYTF.

V usage is TRBV29-1 and J usage is TRBJ1-2, with D perhaps matching TRBD1 (5 bases). Germline lookup yields CDR1 SQVTM and CDR2 ANQGSEA. The length of the CDR3 is 14 residues. Trimming shortened V by 3 bases and J by 0 bases, and 11 bases separated the two germline ends. For the CDR3, the DNA is TGCAGCGTTGATGGTCCGACAGCTAACTATGGCTACACCTTC. This sequence encodes CSVDGPTANYGYTF. Full variable domain (missing parts from reference TRBV29-1 and TRBJ1-2): SAVISQKPSRDICQRGTSLTIQCQVDSQVTMMFWYRQQPGQSLTLIATANQGSEATYESGFVIDKFPISRPNLTFSTLTVSNMSPEDSSIYLCSVDGPTANYGYTFGSGTRLTVV.

In DNA form, the CDR3 reads TGCAGTGCTAGAGCGCCAGGGGACTATGGCTACACCTTC. Translating it yields CSARAPGDYGYTF. The rearrangement links TRBV20-1 to TRBJ1-2; D possibly corresponds to TRBD1 (6 bases). This CDR3 is built from 13 residues. The V and J ends lost 1 base and 3 bases respectively, with 9 bases between them. The germline V gene has CDR1 DFQATT and CDR2 SNEGSKA (reference sequence).

This clonotype was seen a single time. V and J are TRBV12-3 or TRBV12-4 and TRBJ2-5; D is possibly TRBD2 (5 bases). This CDR3 is 13 amino acids long. V was clipped by 6 bases and J by 4 bases, with 12 bases between them. The CDR3 nucleotides read TGTGCCAGCAGCCCACCCAGCGGAGAGACCCAGTACTTC. It is translated as CASSPPSGETQYF.

V usage is TRBV4-1 and J usage is TRBJ1-2; TRBD1 agrees at 9 bases. Per germline, CDR1 MGHRA and CDR2 YSYEKL. The CDR3 is made up of 15 amino acids. The V segment lost 4 bases and the J segment 5 bases; nucleotides outside the gene matches: 8. CDR3: CASSPRTGGRYGYTF. CDR3 in DNA: TGCGCCAGCAGCCCTCGAACAGGGGGCAGGTATGGCTACACCTTC.

The chain couples TRBV2 to TRBJ2-5; tentatively, D is TRBD1 or TRBD2 (5 bases each). The CDR3 covers 16 residues. Trimming shortened V by 0 bases and J by 3 bases, and 14 bases separated the two germline ends. In germline, CDR1 is SNHLY, CDR2 FYNNEI. The DNA of the CDR3 is TGTGCCAGCAGTGAAGCGTATGGGGGTACGGAAGAGACCCAGTACTTC. It encodes CASSEAYGGTEETQYF.